This is a list of T cell receptor beta chains from one sample in a study of tumor-infiltrating lymphocytes in glioblastoma multiforme. TCRdb re-called the multiplex PCR reads through MiXCR, storing one row per CDR3 protein. The sample shows fewer than 25,000 distinct CDR3 sequences, 65% to 80% of them seen only once. The sample consisted of peripheral blood. All receptors come from a male donor with glioblastoma. Both conserved end residues are part of each CDR3. D genes are given only for firm matches. Rows give clone size only sometimes, using once, few, many, or a class for an expanded clone.

>TRBV11-1|TRBJ2-1|.|.
TGTGCCAGCAGCTCAGGGGGGGAATACAATGAGCAACTCTTC
CASSSGGEYNEQLF
>TRBV11-1|TRBJ2-7|TRBD1|.
TGTGCCAGTAGCAGGGGGCTCCACGAGCAGTACTTC
CASSRGLHEQYF
>TRBV6-6|TRBJ2-2|TRBD1|few
TGTGCCAGCGTGGGACAGGGGGGGTCCTGGGAGCTGTTTTTT
CASVGQGGSWELFF
>TRBV11-2|TRBJ2-3|TRBD2|.
TGTGCCAGCAGCTTAGCTGGACTAGCGGGAGGTCCTACGCGGTATTTT
CASSLAGLAGGPTRYF
>TRBV28|TRBJ2-5|TRBD2|few
TGTGCCAGCAGTTTAGAGACTAGCGGGAGCTCTCGGACCCAGTACTTC
CASSLETSGSSRTQYF
>TRBV11-2|TRBJ2-1|.|.
TGTGCCAGCTATCGGTTGTACGGTGCTGAACAGTTCTTC
CASYRLYGAEQFF
>TRBV11-3|TRBJ2-1|TRBD1|once
TGTGCCAGCAGGGGGACAGGGGAGACTGAGCAGTTCTTC
CASRGTGETEQFF
>TRBV4-2|TRBJ2-1|TRBD2|.
TGTGCCACCAGCCAAGAGACTAGCGGGTTCATGGGCGGTGAGCACTTCTTC
CATSQETSGFMGGEHFF
>TRBV13|TRBJ2-1|.|.
TGTGCCAGCAGCTCGACGGTCCGGCGCGATGAGCAGTTCTTC
CASSSTVRRDEQFF
>TRBV21-1|TRBJ2-5|.|.
TGTGCCAGCAGCAAACTACCTCAACCGGGGGGCTTGGAGACCCAGTACTTC
CASSKLPQPGGLETQYF
>TRBV7-9|TRBJ2-7|.|.
TGTGCCAGCAGCCCCTCAGGGGTTCCCTACGAGCTGTACTTC
CASSPSGVPYELYF
>TRBV20-1|TRBJ1-1|.|many
TGCAGTGCTAGGGCCCCAAACACTGAAGCTTTCTTT
CSARAPNTEAFF
>TRBV6-2/TRBV6-3|TRBJ2-1|TRBD1|.
TGTGCCATAGGGGGCCTGAATGAGCAGTTCTTC
CAIGGLNEQFF
>TRBV20-1|TRBJ1-1|.|.
TGCAGTGCTAGAGGTAGTAGGCTGCAGGGAAAAGCTTTCTTT
CSARGSRLQGKAFF
>TRBV29-1|TRBJ2-7|TRBD2|.
TGCAGCGTGAGAGAACAAGCGGGAGACGAGCAGTACTTC
CSVREQAGDEQYF
>TRBV29-1|TRBJ2-7|.|once
TGCAGCGTTGCCAGGGAAAAGCAGTACGAGCAGTACTTC
CSVAREKQYEQYF
>TRBV29-1|TRBJ2-1|.|.
TGCAACGTTGTTTCAGGGGTAAACTACAATGAACAGTTCTTC
CNVVSGVNYNEQFF
>TRBV11-2|TRBJ2-7|TRBD1|.
TGTGCCAGCGACAGGGGAGACCACGAGCAGTACTTC
CASDRGDHEQYF
>TRBV20-1|TRBJ2-4|.|.
TGCAGTGCTAGCGGGGAGGTGGCCAAAAACATTCAGTGCTTC
CSASGEVAKNIQCF
>TRBV11-2|TRBJ2-2|TRBD2|.
TGTGCCAGCAGCCCACCACCGTGGACTAGCGGGAACACCGGGGAGCTGTTTTTT
CASSPPPWTSGNTGELFF
>TRBV29-1|TRBJ2-3|.|many
TGCAGCGTTGAAGGGAGCGGGCGGGACCTCACAGATACGCAGTATTTT
CSVEGSGRDLTDTQYF
>TRBV11-3|TRBJ2-3|.|.
TGTGCCAGCAGCCTCAGGTTCCCAGATACGCAGTATTTT
CASSLRFPDTQYF
>TRBV29-1|TRBJ2-7|.|.
TGCGGCGTGAATGGGGCCAGCGGATTCTACGAGCAGTACTTC
CGVNGASGFYEQYF
>TRBV7-3|TRBJ1-2|TRBD1|.
TGTGCCAGCAGCACCGGGACAGGCTATGGCTACACCTTC
CASSTGTGYGYTF
>TRBV20-1|TRBJ2-5|TRBD1|.
TGCAGTGCTAGACCCGGGACAGCCCAAGAGACCAAGTACTTC
CSARPGTAQETKYF
>TRBV20-1|TRBJ1-1|.|.
TGCAGTGCAACCAATTTGGACGGGAACACTGAAGCTTTCTTT
CSATNLDGNTEAFF
>TRBV20-1|TRBJ2-7|TRBD1|.
TGCAGTGCCCTGAGACAGGGGACACAGTACTTC
CSALRQGTQYF
>TRBV6-5|TRBJ2-6|.|.
TGTGCCAGCAGTTATGGTGGTTGCTCTGGGGCCAACGTCCTGACTTTC
CASSYGGCSGANVLTF
>TRBV29-1|TRBJ1-1|.|.
TGCAGCGTTGGAGGTGGCTTACTATACACTGAAGCTTTCTTT
CSVGGGLLYTEAFF
>TRBV11-2|TRBJ2-5|.|.
TGTGCCAGCAGCTTAGATAGGGGGATGGAGACCCAGTACTTC
CASSLDRGMETQYF
>TRBV5-1|TRBJ1-2|TRBD1|many
TGCGCCAGCAGAAGGGACAGGGGGACCATCTATGGCTACACCTTC
CASRRDRGTIYGYTF
>TRBV5-1|TRBJ2-1|.|.
TGCGCCAGCAGCTTGGGGGTCGGGGGTATGGATGAGCAGTTCTTC
CASSLGVGGMDEQFF
>TRBV11-3|TRBJ1-1|.|.
TGTGCCAGCAGCTTAGTGGGCAGGGGGAACACTGAAGCTTTCTTT
CASSLVGRGNTEAFF
>TRBV4-2|TRBJ1-1|TRBD1|many
TGTGCCAGCAGCTACGGACAGGGAGAAACTGAAGCTTTCTTT
CASSYGQGETEAFF
>TRBV5-1|TRBJ2-7|.|many
TGCGCCAGCAGCTTGCTGGGCGCAGGGAACTCCTACGAGCAGTACTTC
CASSLLGAGNSYEQYF
>TRBV13|TRBJ2-2|TRBD1|.
TGTGCCTGCAGTTTCCCACGACAGGGCGTACTGTTTTTT
CACSFPRQGVLFF
>TRBV28|TRBJ2-5|.|.
TGTGCCAACCACCCTCGGGGGATAGGAGAGACCCAGTACTTC
CANHPRGIGETQYF
>TRBV29-1|TRBJ1-2|.|.
TGCAGTGTGGCCGGGGTAGGGAGCTACTATGGCTACACCTTC
CSVAGVGSYYGYTF
>TRBV28|TRBJ2-5|TRBD1|.
TGTGCCAGCAGGATTTCGAGGACAGGGGGCGTAGAGACCCAGTACTTC
CASRISRTGGVETQYF
>TRBV20-1|TRBJ1-1|.|once
TGCAGTGCTATTGGTCCTGCGGGGGCCACTGGAGCTTTCTTT
CSAIGPAGATGAFF
>TRBV5-1|TRBJ2-7|.|many
TGCGCCAGCAGCATCACGGGACAAACCTACGAGCAGTACTTC
CASSITGQTYEQYF
>TRBV10-3|TRBJ1-6|.|.
TGTGCCATCAGTTCAGGGGATTCACCCCTCCACTTT
CAISSGDSPLHF
>TRBV28|TRBJ2-6|.|.
TGTGCCAGCAGTCGGACTGTGGCCAACGTCCTGACTTTC
CASSRTVANVLTF
>TRBV14|TRBJ2-3|.|.
TGTGCCAGCATTCAAGAGAGAAGGACGCAGTATTTT
CASIQERRTQYF
>TRBV29-1|TRBJ2-7|TRBD1|.
TGCAGCGTTTCCGGGACAGGGGGATACGAGCAGTACTTC
CSVSGTGGYEQYF
>TRBV11-2|TRBJ2-1|.|.
TGTGCCGGCAGCCCGGGGCAGGTGAACTACAATGAGCAGTTCTTC
CAGSPGQVNYNEQFF
>TRBV12-3/TRBV12-4|TRBJ2-3|TRBD1|once
TGTGCCAGCAGGGGGACAGGGGAGAGGGCGCAGTATTTT
CASRGTGERAQYF